A single sample is the source of the 32 T cell receptor beta chains below, sequenced in a study of early T cells in non-severe SARS-CoV-2 infection. MiXCR, run by TCRdb on the 5' RACE reads, gives a single entry per CDR3 protein. The table shows about 64,000 distinct CDR3 sequences, with around 20% occurring only once. The sample in question was whole blood, obtained at baseline. These receptors were taken from an adult who was a healthcare worker with PCR-confirmed SARS-CoV-2 infection or an uninfected control (not recorded which).

This clonotype occurred many times. The chain carries TRBV11-2 and TRBJ1-1; D ambiguous. V gave up 8 bases and J gave up 4 bases, with 14 bases separating them. Germline loops: CDR1 SGHAT, CDR2 FQNNGV. This CDR3 is built from 13 residues. The CDR3 sequence is CASGTGLVTEAFF. CDR3 bases: TGTGCCAGCGGCACCGGTTTGGTCACTGAAGCTTTCTTT.

This clonotype was picked up a small number of times. This chain joins TRBV30 and TRBJ2-1; D possibly uses TRBD1 or TRBD2 (5 bases each). The CDR3 spans 14 residues. Trimming removed 4 bases at V and 0 bases at J, with 10 bases between. Germline-derived CDR1 and CDR2 are GTSNPN and SVGIG (reference sequence). CDR3 nucleotide sequence: TGTGCCTGGAAAGGGACGGGCTCCTACAATGAGCAGTTCTTC. As protein: CAWKGTGSYNEQFF.

The chain carries TRBV2 and TRBJ1-3; no clear D gene. The germline V gene encodes CDR1 SNHLY and CDR2 FYNNEI. This CDR3 is 17 amino acids long. V was clipped by 7 bases and J by 0 bases, with 19 bases between them. The CDR3 DNA follows: TGTGCCAGCATCGATTTCCTCCTCGGTTCCTCTGGAAACACCATATATTTT. Amino acids: CASIDFLLGSSGNTIYF. The full variable domain, completed using reference TRBV2 and TRBJ1-3, is EPEVTQTPSHQVTQMGQEVILRCVPISNHLYFYWYRQILGQKVEFLVSFYNNEISEKSEIFDDQFSVERPDGSNFTLKIRSTKLEDSAMYFCASIDFLLGSSGNTIYFGEGSWLTVV.

This clonotype appeared a few times. V gene TRBV6-5 combines with J gene TRBJ1-1; D unresolved. Per the germline V gene, CDR1 is MNHEY and CDR2 is SVGAGI. The CDR3 has 13 residues. V shed 2 bases and J shed 4 bases, with 8 bases lying between them. The CDR3 DNA reads TGTGCCAGCAGTTACCCGGGTGGCACTGAAGCTTTCTTT. Amino acid sequence: CASSYPGGTEAFF.

The chain has TRBV29-1 and TRBJ2-5; a weak D match, TRBD2 (6 bases). V lost 4 bases and J lost 4, with 10 bases in between. This CDR3 is built from 12 residues. The germline V gene has CDR1 SQVTM and CDR2 ANQGSEA. CDR3 sequence reads: CSVGAGLETQYF. CDR3 bases: TGCAGCGTTGGGGCGGGGTTAGAGACCCAGTACTTC.

V gene TRBV12-3 or TRBV12-4 combines with J gene TRBJ2-7; 12 bases line up with TRBD2. With 6 bases clipped from V and 4 bases from J, the junction kept 10 bases outside the gene matches. The CDR3 covers 16 residues. The CDR3 reads CASRSGTSGSGYEQYF. CDR3 nucleotide sequence: TGTGCCAGCAGATCCGGGACTAGCGGGTCTGGTTACGAGCAGTACTTC.

This clonotype was counted between two and nine times. V gene TRBV20-1 combines with J gene TRBJ1-6; 7 nucleotides agree with TRBD1. J lost 9 bases, V lost 5 bases, and 10 bases had no gene match. This CDR3 is 14 amino acids long. Germline CDR1 DFQATT, CDR2 SNEGSKA (reference sequence). The CDR3 DNA reads TGCAGTGCTCCCAACAGGGGATCGGGTTCACCCCTCCACTTT. It is translated as CSAPNRGSGSPLHF.

The chain has TRBV7-9 and TRBJ2-1, with a tentative D call TRBD2 (5 bases). The germline V gene encodes CDR1 SEHNR and CDR2 FQNEAQ (reference sequence). This CDR3 spans 15 amino acids. The V gene lost 5 bases and the J gene lost 9 bases, with 20 bases spanning the gap. In nucleotides, the CDR3 is TGTGCCAGCAGCCAGGCCCGGGGTATTGGTCCTGAGCAGTTCTTC. Translated: CASSQARGIGPEQFF.

This clonotype has a handful of counts. This chain links TRBV18 with TRBJ1-3; TRBD1 aligns across 7 bases. J was trimmed by 1 base and V by 2 bases; bases with no gene match: 5. The germline gives CDR1 KGHSH, CDR2 LQKENI. The CDR3 length is 16 residues. CDR3 sequence reads: CASSPGTALSGNTIYF. The CDR3 DNA reads TGTGCCAGCTCACCAGGGACAGCTCTTTCTGGAAACACCATATATTTT.

DNA for the CDR3: TGTGCCAGCAGTTTGCGAGGCACTGAAGCTTTCTTT. Its translation is CASSLRGTEAFF. The chain joins TRBV6-6 to TRBJ1-1; D gene uncertain. The CDR3 is 12 amino acids. Germline V gives CDR1 MNHNY, CDR2 SVGAGI (reference sequence). The V end lost 4 bases, the J end lost 4 bases, and 7 bases lay between the germline ends.

This sequence joins TRBV20-1 and TRBJ1-1; D is undetermined. Per the germline V gene, CDR1 is DFQATT and CDR2 is SNEGSKA (reference sequence). This CDR3 contains 10 residues. V was pared by 3 bases and J by 8 bases, with 7 bases between. The CDR3 is CSASNREAFF. For the CDR3, the DNA is TGCAGTGCTAGTAACAGAGAAGCTTTCTTT.

The chain has TRBV12-3 or TRBV12-4 and TRBJ1-6; TRBD1 might be the D (5 bases). V shed 3 bases and J shed 9 bases, with 15 bases lying between them. This CDR3 contains 15 residues. The CDR3 reads CASSFQGIGSSPLHF. CDR3 in DNA: TGTGCCAGCAGTTTCCAGGGAATTGGGTCTTCACCCCTCCACTTT.

The chain is built from TRBV7-9 and TRBJ1-6; tentative D call: TRBD1 (5 bases). This CDR3 is 14 amino acids long. V lost 4 bases and J 7 bases, leaving 11 bases between the germline ends. CDR1 and CDR2 from the germline V gene are SEHNR and FQNEAQ (reference sequence). The CDR3 nucleotides read TGTGCCAGCAGCTCCGGCGGGGCAAATTCACCCCTCCACTTT. Its translation: CASSSGGANSPLHF.

The chain has TRBV9 and TRBJ2-7; 9 positions agree with TRBD1. The CDR3 runs 13 residues. The V gene end was trimmed by 0 bases and the J gene end by 8 bases; junction bases not matched to a gene: 3. Germline CDR1 is SGDLS and CDR2 is YYNGEE. CDR3 protein: CASSVEDRGQQYF. The CDR3 DNA reads as TGTGCCAGCAGCGTAGAGGACAGGGGTCAGCAGTACTTC. The whole variable domain, filled in from reference TRBV9 and TRBJ2-7, reads DSGVTQTPKHLITATGQRVTLRCSPRSGDLSVYWYQQSLDQGLQFLIQYYNGEERAKGNILERFSAQQFPDLHSELNLSSLELGDSALYFCASSVEDRGQQYFGPGTRLTVT.

CDR3: CASRGQPDKQYF. The DNA for the CDR3 is TGTGCCAGCAGAGGACAGCCGGACAAGCAGTACTTC. The gene calls are TRBV2 and TRBJ2-7, with a possible D match to TRBD1 (6 bases). This CDR3 has 12 residues. Germline CDR1 SNHLY, CDR2 FYNNEI. The V end was cut by 6 bases, the J end by 8 bases, with 14 bases between.

This clonotype turned up a few times. The genes are TRBV5-4 and TRBJ2-5, with 11 bases matching TRBD2. V lost 4 bases and J lost 6; bases outside the gene matches: 8. This CDR3 spans 15 amino acids. Germline loops: CDR1 SGHNT, CDR2 YYREEE (reference sequence). CDR3 in DNA: TGTGCCAGCAGCCTACCTAGCGGGGGGTTGAAGACCCAGTACTTC. Amino acids: CASSLPSGGLKTQYF. Full variable domain (outside the CDR3, taken from reference TRBV5-4 and TRBJ2-5): ETGVTQSPTHLIKTRGQQVTLRCSSQSGHNTVSWYQQALGQGPQFIFQYYREEENGRGNFPPRFSGLQFPNYSSELNVNALELDDSALYLCASSLPSGGLKTQYFGPGTRLLVL.

The chain couples TRBV30 to TRBJ2-1; D possibly uses TRBD1 or TRBD2 (5 bases each). Germline lookup yields CDR1 GTSNPN and CDR2 SVGIG (reference sequence). The V and J ends lost 8 bases and 7 bases respectively, with 18 bases between them. The CDR3 totals 13 residues. The CDR3 coding sequence is TGTGCCCATACACGTGGGACCCCGAATGAGCAGTTCTTC. As protein: CAHTRGTPNEQFF.

V usage is TRBV12-3 or TRBV12-4 and J usage is TRBJ2-7; D is undetermined. The CDR3 covers 14 residues. V lost 2 bases and J 4 bases, leaving 12 bases between the germline ends. The CDR3 here is CASSLNGQRYEQYF. CDR3 DNA: TGTGCCAGCAGTTTAAATGGGCAGAGATACGAGCAGTACTTC.

The rearrangement joins TRBV20-1 to TRBJ2-1; D gene unclear. V lost 6 bases and J 0 bases, leaving 12 bases between the germline ends. This CDR3 comprises 14 residues. The germline gives CDR1 DFQATT, CDR2 SNEGSKA (reference sequence). CDR3 coding DNA: TGCAGTGCCTACGACGGACGCTCCTACAATGAGCAGTTCTTC. It specifies CSAYDGRSYNEQFF.

This clonotype has only a few counts. The genes are TRBV4-1 and TRBJ1-2; D remains ambiguous. With 4 bases removed from V and 7 bases from J, the gap between germline ends came to 19 bases. Germline V gene data show CDR1 as MGHRA and CDR2 as YSYEKL. This CDR3 comprises 15 residues. The CDR3 reads CASSRGDTLRGGYTF. In DNA form, the CDR3 reads TGCGCCAGCAGCCGGGGAGACACCCTGAGAGGTGGCTACACCTTC.

Only a few counts were recorded for this clonotype. This rearrangement joins TRBV20-1 to TRBJ2-5, with a weak D call TRBD2 (6 bases). With 3 bases removed from V and 5 bases from J, the gap between germline ends came to 10 bases. The CDR3 has 12 amino acids. CDR1 is DFQATT and CDR2 is SNEGSKA in the germline V gene (reference sequence). The DNA for the CDR3 is TGCAGTGCTAGCGCTAGCGTGGAGACCCAGTACTTC. This translates into CSASASVETQYF.

This chain joins TRBV6-6 and TRBJ2-3; no firm D call. V dropped 2 bases and J dropped 1 base, with 4 bases sitting between them. The CDR3 has 13 amino acids. Germline values: CDR1 MNHNY, CDR2 SVGAGI (reference sequence). CDR3 bases: TGTGCCAGCAGTTACCAGGGCACAGATACGCAGTATTTT. This codes for CASSYQGTDTQYF.

A few counts support this clonotype. V gene TRBV6-2 or TRBV6-3 combines with J gene TRBJ1-6; D is possibly TRBD1 (5 bases). V was shortened by 0 bases and J by 10 bases, with 16 bases between the two germline ends. The germline V gene encodes CDR1 MNHEY and CDR2 SVGEGT. The CDR3 runs to 16 residues. The CDR3 loop reads CASSYSIRTSSSPLHF. CDR3 DNA: TGTGCCAGCAGTTACTCGATACGGACATCGAGCTCACCCCTCCACTTT.

The V and J genes are TRBV12-3 or TRBV12-4 and TRBJ2-1; D is ambiguous. V was shortened by 7 bases and J by 9 bases, with 16 bases between the two germline ends. The CDR3 runs 13 residues. CDR3 amino acids: CASIADTSGEQFF. CDR3 nucleotides: TGTGCCAGCATTGCTGACACCTCGGGTGAGCAGTTCTTC.

This clonotype was observed many times. J is TRBJ1-2 and V is TRBV9; D may be TRBD1 (6 bases). V was shortened by 3 bases and J by 0 bases, with 9 bases between the two germline ends. There are 14 residues in the CDR3. Looked up from germline, CDR1 is SGDLS and CDR2 is YYNGEE. The CDR3 bases are TGTGCCAGCAGCGAGGGGGACACTAACTATGGCTACACCTTC. This encodes CASSEGDTNYGYTF.

This chain links TRBV12-3 or TRBV12-4 with TRBJ2-2; D is ambiguous. The CDR3 covers 13 residues. The CDR3 DNA follows: TGTGCGACAAGGAAGGCGAACACCGGGGAGCTGTTTTTT. Translating gives CATRKANTGELFF.

CDR3 amino acids: CASSPRTQTGELFF. CDR3 nucleotide sequence: TGTGCCAGCTCACCCCGGACACAGACCGGGGAGCTGTTTTTT. J is TRBJ2-2 and V is TRBV18; D perhaps matches TRBD1 (5 bases). Trimming pared 3 bases from V and 5 bases from J, leaving 10 bases between. Germline V gives CDR1 KGHSH, CDR2 LQKENI. The CDR3 is 14 amino acids.

The chain has TRBV7-9 and TRBJ2-5; a weak D match, TRBD1 (5 bases). Germline loops: CDR1 SEHNR, CDR2 FQNEAQ (reference sequence). The V and J ends lost 2 bases and 5 bases respectively, with 9 bases between them. This CDR3 contains 13 residues. In DNA form, the CDR3 reads TGTGCCAGCAGCTTATCGGCAGGGGAGACCCAGTACTTC. Its protein is CASSLSAGETQYF.

The chain joins TRBV4-2 to TRBJ2-5; no clear D gene. Germline CDR1 reads LGHNA; CDR2 reads YNFKEQ. The V end was cut by 0 bases, the J end by 3 bases, with 2 bases between. The CDR3 is 12 residues long. The CDR3 coding sequence is TGTGCCAGCAGCCAAGATAAAGAGACCCAGTACTTC. This translates into CASSQDKETQYF.

The chain links TRBV29-1 to TRBJ1-2, with 10 positions matching TRBD1. CDR1 SQVTM and CDR2 ANQGSEA come from the germline V gene. The V gene end was trimmed by 3 bases and the J gene end by 8 bases; junction bases not matched to a gene: 6. This CDR3 has 13 amino acids. CDR3 DNA sequence: TGCAGCGTTGATTTCGGGACAGGGGACGGCTACACCTTC. Translating it yields CSVDFGTGDGYTF.

As regards this clonotype: Germline is not matched at one junction end, which may reflect a read error. The chain combines TRBV20-1 with TRBJ2-1; TRBD2 agrees at 7 bases. Germline CDR1 DFQATT, CDR2 SNEGSKA (reference sequence). CDR3 size: 11 residues. The CDR3 nucleotides are TGCAGTGGAGGGAGGGGCAATGAGCAGTTCTTT. It codes for CSGGRGNEQFF.

The V and J genes are TRBV3-1 and TRBJ2-2, with D perhaps matching TRBD2 (5 bases). Trimming took off 5 bases at V and 5 bases at J, with 9 bases between the two ends. CDR1 and CDR2 from the germline V gene are LGHDT and YNNKEL (reference sequence). The CDR3 runs to 13 residues. As DNA, the CDR3 is TGTGCCAGCAGCGCACTAGGGACCGGGGAGCTGTTTTTT. This encodes CASSALGTGELFF.